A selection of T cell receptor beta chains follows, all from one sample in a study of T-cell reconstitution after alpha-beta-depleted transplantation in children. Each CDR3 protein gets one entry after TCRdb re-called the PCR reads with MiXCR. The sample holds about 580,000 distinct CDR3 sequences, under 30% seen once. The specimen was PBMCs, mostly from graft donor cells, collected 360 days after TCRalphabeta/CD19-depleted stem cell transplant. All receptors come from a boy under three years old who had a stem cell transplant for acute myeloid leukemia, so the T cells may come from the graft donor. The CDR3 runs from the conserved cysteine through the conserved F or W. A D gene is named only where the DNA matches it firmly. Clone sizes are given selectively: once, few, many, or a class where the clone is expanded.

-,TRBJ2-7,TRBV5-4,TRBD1,CASSLVSIRTGSHEQYF,TGTGCCAGCAGCTTGGTGTCCATCCGGACAGGGTCCCACGAGCAGTACTTC
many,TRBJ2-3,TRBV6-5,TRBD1,CASSNSQGPWTDTQYF,TGTGCCAGCAGTAACTCACAGGGGCCATGGACAGATACGCAGTATTTT
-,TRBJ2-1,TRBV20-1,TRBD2,CSARDPGLAGGRGEQFF,TGCAGTGCTAGAGACCCCGGACTAGCGGGGGGGAGAGGTGAGCAGTTCTTC
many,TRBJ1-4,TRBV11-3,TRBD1,CASSLGTGGRATNEKLFF,TGTGCCAGCAGCTTAGGGACAGGGGGACGAGCAACTAATGAAAAACTGTTTTTT
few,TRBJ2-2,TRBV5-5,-,CASSSDLRDGAGELFF,TGTGCCAGCAGTTCGGATCTCCGGGACGGAGCCGGGGAGCTGTTTTTT
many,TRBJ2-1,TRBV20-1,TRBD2,CSANSGDAYNEQFF,TGCAGTGCTAATAGCGGGGACGCCTACAATGAGCAGTTCTTC
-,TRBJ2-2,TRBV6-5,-,CASSSGGGHTGELFF,TGTGCCAGCAGTTCGGGGGGCGGACACACCGGGGAGCTGTTTTTT
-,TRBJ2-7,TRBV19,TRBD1,CASSIAGGGYEQYF,TGTGCCAGTAGTATAGCAGGGGGTGGCTACGAGCAGTACTTC
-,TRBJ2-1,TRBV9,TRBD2,CASSAYGTSVSNEQFF,TGTGCCAGCAGCGCCTACGGGACTAGCGTATCCAATGAGCAGTTCTTC
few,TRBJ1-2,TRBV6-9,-,CASSFEGLYGYTF,TGTGCCAGCAGTTTTGAGGGGCTCTATGGCTACACCTTC
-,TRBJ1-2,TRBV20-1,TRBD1,CSAAAGTGIGYTF,TGCAGTGCTGCGGCCGGGACAGGGATTGGCTACACCTTC
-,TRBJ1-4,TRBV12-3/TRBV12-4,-,CASSFLEGRGEKLFF,TGTGCCAGCAGTTTTTTAGAGGGGCGCGGGGAAAAACTGTTTTTT
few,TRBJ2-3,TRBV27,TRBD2,CASSYSSSGGTDTQYF,TGTGCCAGCAGTTACTCTAGTAGCGGGGGAACAGATACGCAGTATTTT
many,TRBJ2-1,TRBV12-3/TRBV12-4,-,CASTVVGGGGWNEQFF,TGTGCCAGCACCGTTGTCGGTGGAGGAGGGTGGAATGAGCAGTTCTTC
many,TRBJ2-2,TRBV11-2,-,CASTAVGLNTGELFF,TGTGCCAGCACCGCGGTCGGGCTGAACACCGGGGAGCTGTTTTTT
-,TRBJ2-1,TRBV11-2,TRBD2,CASSSPVERGPSYNEQFF,TGTGCCAGCAGCTCACCGGTGGAGCGGGGGCCTTCCTACAATGAGCAGTTCTTC
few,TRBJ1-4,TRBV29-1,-,CSVYSQGGGLFF,TGCAGCGTTTATTCACAGGGCGGGGGACTGTTTTTT
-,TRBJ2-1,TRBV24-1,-,CATSDNSRDRRDNEQFF,TGTGCCACCAGTGACAACTCCAGGGACCGGCGAGACAATGAGCAGTTCTTC
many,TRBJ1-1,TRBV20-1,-,CSARGPGGAPEAFF,TGCAGTGCTAGAGGCCCTGGAGGGGCACCCGAAGCTTTCTTT
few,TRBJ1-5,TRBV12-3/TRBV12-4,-,CASSLGLGDNQPQHF,TGTGCCAGCAGTTTAGGGCTTGGGGACAATCAGCCCCAGCATTTT
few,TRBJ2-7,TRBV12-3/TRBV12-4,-,CASSLERGLNYEQYF,TGTGCCAGCAGTTTAGAAAGGGGACTGAACTACGAGCAGTACTTC
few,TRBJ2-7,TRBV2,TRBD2,CASYRLAAYEQYF,TGTGCCAGCTACCGACTAGCGGCCTACGAGCAGTACTTC
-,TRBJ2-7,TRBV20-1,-,CSAREVSGGKVYEQYF,TGCAGTGCTAGAGAGGTTAGCGGTGGGAAGGTCTACGAGCAGTACTTC
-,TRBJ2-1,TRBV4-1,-,CASSHPDTNEQFF,TGCGCCAGCAGCCACCCCGACACTAATGAGCAGTTCTTC
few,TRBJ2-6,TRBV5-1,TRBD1,CASSATGSGANVLTF,TGCGCCAGCAGCGCGACAGGGTCTGGGGCCAACGTCCTGACTTTC
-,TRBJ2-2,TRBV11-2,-,CASSFRDTQTGELFF,TGTGCCAGCAGTTTCCGGGACACCCAGACCGGGGAGCTGTTTTTT
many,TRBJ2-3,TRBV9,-,CASSVTPADTQYF,TGTGCCAGCAGCGTAACCCCGGCAGATACGCAGTATTTT
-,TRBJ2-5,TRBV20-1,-,CSARSYSETQYF,TGCAGTGCTAGGTCTTATAGCGAGACCCAGTACTTC
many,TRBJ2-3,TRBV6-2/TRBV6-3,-,CASSYLDGADTQYF,TGTGCCAGCAGTTACCTGGACGGAGCAGATACGCAGTATTTT
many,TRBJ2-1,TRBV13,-,CASSRRSYNEQFF,TGTGCCAGCAGCCGAAGGTCCTACAATGAGCAGTTCTTC
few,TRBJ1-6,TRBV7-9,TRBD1,CASSLDRPGGISPLHF,TGTGCCAGCAGCTTAGACCGGCCAGGGGGAATTTCACCCCTCCACTTT
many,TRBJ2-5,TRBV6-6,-,CASRGGPETQYF,TGTGCCAGCAGGGGGGGGCCGGAGACCCAGTACTTC
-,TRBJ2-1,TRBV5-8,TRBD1,CASSPSGGVGYNEQFF,TGTGCCAGCAGCCCTTCAGGGGGTGTGGGATACAATGAGCAGTTCTTC
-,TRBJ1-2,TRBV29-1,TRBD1,CSVGRDRADYGYTF,TGCAGCGTCGGCCGGGACAGGGCGGACTATGGCTACACCTTC
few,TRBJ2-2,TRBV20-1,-,CSARGTGGTGELFF,TGCAGTGCTCGGGGGACTGGAGGGACCGGGGAGCTGTTTTTT
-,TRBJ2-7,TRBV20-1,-,CSARGRGNEQYF,TGCAGTGCTAGGGGACGAGGGAACGAGCAGTACTTC
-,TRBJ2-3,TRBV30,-,CAWSKWGAYSTDTQYF,TGTGCCTGGAGTAAGTGGGGCGCCTATAGCACAGATACGCAGTATTTT
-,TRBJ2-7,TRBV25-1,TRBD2,CASSKTSGGANEQYF,TGTGCCAGCAGTAAAACTAGCGGGGGGGCCAACGAGCAGTACTTC
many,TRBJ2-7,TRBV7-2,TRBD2,CASSLFSASGGMYEQYF,TGTGCCAGCAGCTTATTCTCGGCTAGCGGGGGGATGTACGAGCAGTACTTC
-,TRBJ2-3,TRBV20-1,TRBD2,CSARDPSGGAGPTDTQYF,TGCAGTGCTAGAGATCCCAGCGGGGGGGCCGGCCCCACAGATACGCAGTATTTT
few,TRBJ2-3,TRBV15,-,CATSPGDTQYF,TGTGCCACCAGCCCTGGAGATACGCAGTATTTT
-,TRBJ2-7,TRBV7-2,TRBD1,CASSIMGQGYYEQYF,TGTGCCAGCAGTATCATGGGACAGGGGTACTACGAGCAGTACTTC
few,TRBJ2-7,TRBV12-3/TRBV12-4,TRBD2,CASSFVLAGADTRQYF,TGTGCCAGCAGTTTCGTGCTAGCGGGGGCGGATACGAGGCAGTACTTC
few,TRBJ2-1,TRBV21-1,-,CASSKEASGLPPYNEQFF,TGTGCCAGCAGCAAAGAGGCTAGCGGGCTACCCCCCTACAATGAGCAGTTCTTC
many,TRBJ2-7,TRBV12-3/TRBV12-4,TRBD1,CASSLGDRELREQYF,TGTGCCAGCAGTTTGGGGGACAGGGAGCTTCGCGAGCAGTACTTC
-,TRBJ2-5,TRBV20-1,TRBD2,CSADTGTSGAETQYF,TGCAGTGCTGACACCGGGACTAGCGGCGCGGAGACCCAGTACTTC
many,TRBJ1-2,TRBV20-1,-,CSARDGGGGYGYTF,TGCAGTGCTAGAGATGGCGGGGGAGGGTATGGCTACACCTTC
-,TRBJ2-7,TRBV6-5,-,CASSYATGQSEQYF,TGTGCCAGCAGTTACGCGACCGGACAATCCGAGCAGTACTTC
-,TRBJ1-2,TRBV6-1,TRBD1,CASSRTGRADGYTF,TGTGCCAGCAGTCGGACAGGGCGCGCTGATGGCTACACCTTC
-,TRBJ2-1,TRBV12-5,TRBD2,CASGLVRGGGADNEQFF,TGTGCTAGTGGTTTGGTACGAGGCGGGGGGGCCGACAATGAGCAGTTCTTC
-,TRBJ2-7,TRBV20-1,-,CSARERDLYEQYF,TGCAGTGCTAGAGAACGGGATCTTTACGAGCAGTACTTC
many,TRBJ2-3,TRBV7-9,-,CASSLALGRSTDTQYF,TGTGCCAGCAGCTTAGCCCTGGGCAGAAGCACAGATACGCAGTATTTT
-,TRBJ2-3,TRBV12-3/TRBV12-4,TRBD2,CASSSPGLRTDTQYF,TGTGCCAGCAGTTCGCCGGGACTACGCACAGATACGCAGTATTTT